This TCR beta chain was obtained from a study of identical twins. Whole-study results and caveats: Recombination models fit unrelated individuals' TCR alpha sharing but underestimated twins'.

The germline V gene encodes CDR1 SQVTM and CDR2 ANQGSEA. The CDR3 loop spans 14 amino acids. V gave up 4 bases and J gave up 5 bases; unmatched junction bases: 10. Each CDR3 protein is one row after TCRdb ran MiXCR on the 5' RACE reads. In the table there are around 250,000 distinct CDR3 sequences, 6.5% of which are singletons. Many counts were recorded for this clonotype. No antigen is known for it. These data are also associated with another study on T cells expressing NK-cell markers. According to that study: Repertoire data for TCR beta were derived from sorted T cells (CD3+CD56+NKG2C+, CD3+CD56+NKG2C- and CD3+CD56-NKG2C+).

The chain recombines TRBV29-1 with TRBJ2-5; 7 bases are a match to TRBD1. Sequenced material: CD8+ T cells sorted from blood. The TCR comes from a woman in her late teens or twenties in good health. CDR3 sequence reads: CSVVLTGRGETQYF. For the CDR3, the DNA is TGCAGCGTTGTACTGACAGGGAGAGGGGAGACCCAGTACTTC. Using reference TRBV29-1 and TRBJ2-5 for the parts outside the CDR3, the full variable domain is SAVISQKPSRDICQRGTSLTIQCQVDSQVTMMFWYRQQPGQSLTLIATANQGSEATYESGFVIDKFPISRPNLTFSTLTVSNMSPEDSSIYLCSVVLTGRGETQYFGPGTRLLVL.